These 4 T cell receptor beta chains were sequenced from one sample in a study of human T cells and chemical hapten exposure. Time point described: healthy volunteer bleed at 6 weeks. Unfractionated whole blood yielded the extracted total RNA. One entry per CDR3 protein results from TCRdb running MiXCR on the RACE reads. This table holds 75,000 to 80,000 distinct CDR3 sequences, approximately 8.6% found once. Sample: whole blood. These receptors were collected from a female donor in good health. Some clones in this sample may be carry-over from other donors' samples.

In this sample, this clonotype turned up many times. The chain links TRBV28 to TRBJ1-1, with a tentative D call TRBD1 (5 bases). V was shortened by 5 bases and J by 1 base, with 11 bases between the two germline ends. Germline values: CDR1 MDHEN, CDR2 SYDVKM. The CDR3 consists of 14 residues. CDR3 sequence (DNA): TGTGCCAGCAGTCTAGGGACGGGGAACACTGAAGCTTTCTTT. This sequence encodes CASSLGTGNTEAFF. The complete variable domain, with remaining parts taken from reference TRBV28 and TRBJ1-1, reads DVKVTQSSRYLVKRTGEKVFLECVQDMDHENMFWYRQDPGLGLRLIYFSYDVKMKEKGDIPEGYSVSREKKERFSLILESASTNQTSMYLCASSLGTGNTEAFFGQGTRLTVV.

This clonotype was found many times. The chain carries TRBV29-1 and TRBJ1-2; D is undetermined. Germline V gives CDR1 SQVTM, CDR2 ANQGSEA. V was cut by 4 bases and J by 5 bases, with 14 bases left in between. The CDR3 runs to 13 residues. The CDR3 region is CSVVKTGTYGYTF. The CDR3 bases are TGCAGCGTTGTAAAAACCGGAACGTATGGCTACACCTTC.

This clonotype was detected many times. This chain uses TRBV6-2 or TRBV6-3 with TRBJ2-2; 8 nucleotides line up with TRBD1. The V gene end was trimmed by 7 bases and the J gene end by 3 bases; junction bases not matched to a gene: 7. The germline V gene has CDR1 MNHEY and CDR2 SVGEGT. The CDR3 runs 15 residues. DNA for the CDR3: TGTGCCAGCACCGTAACAGGGGGGCACACCGGGGAGCTGTTTTTT. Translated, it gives CASTVTGGHTGELFF.

In DNA, the CDR3 is TGTGCCAGCAGTTCGTGGACAGTCCGCTCTGGAAACACCATATATTTT. It is translated as CASSSWTVRSGNTIYF. The rearrangement joins TRBV27 to TRBJ1-3, with D possibly TRBD1 on 6 matching bases. Germline values: CDR1 MNHEY, CDR2 SMNVEV (reference sequence). The CDR3 is 16 residues long. V was cut by 4 bases and J by 0 bases, with 13 bases left in between.